This entry is about one T cell receptor (beta chain). Its target is not known. The sample belongs to a study of cytomegalovirus exposure and HLA in healthy donors. Overall study findings and caveats: CMV antigen specificity of three CMV-associated chains was confirmed in vitro.

In the PCR, 60 Vbeta and 13 Jbeta primers were used. Libraries were prepared by immunoSEQ multiplex PCR; TCRdb keeps only in-frame clonotypes and omits some of them. The sample holds 160,000 or so clones, under 80% seen once. Trimming took off 8 bases at V and 4 bases at J, with 12 bases between the two ends. The germline V gene encodes CDR1 MNHEY and CDR2 SVGAGI. The CDR3 spans 13 residues. The specimen sequenced was PBMCs. This TCR came from a man between 35 and 55 years old in good health and CMV-seronegative. V is TRBV6-5 and J is TRBJ1-5; tentatively, D is TRBD1 (5 bases). The CDR3 loop is CASQANRNQPQHF. In DNA, the CDR3 is TGTGCCAGCCAAGCAAACAGGAATCAGCCCCAGCATTTT.